Sequencing of this T cell receptor (beta chain) was carried out in a study of OX40 agonist ivuxolimab in advanced cancers. Regarding the study in general: Ivuxolimab, which targeted the costimulatory receptor OX40 (CD134), was an agonistic, fully human IgG2 monoclonal antibody. Intravenous ivuxolimab was administered to patients every 2 weeks at six dose levels: 0.01, 0.1, 0.3, 1.5, 3 and 10 mg/kg. Of the approximately 50 dose-escalation patients, hepatocellular carcinoma was present in approximately 20, melanoma in roughly 15, renal cell carcinoma in 9 and head and neck cancer in 9. In the dose-escalation cohort, 82.7% of patients were male, and the mean age was around 60 years, with a range of roughly 23 to 85. Patients were allowed to have had prior anti-PD-1, anti-PD-L1 or anti-CTLA-4 therapy, and 40% of the dose-escalation patients had been treated with checkpoint inhibitors. Partial responses were achieved by three dose-escalation patients, of whom one had hepatocellular carcinoma and two had cutaneous melanoma. The purpose of peripheral TCRbeta sequencing was to test whether ivuxolimab changed TCR sequence diversity and led to clonal T-cell expansion. The paper describes the monotherapy dose-escalation part (N = 52 patients) of the phase I trial of ivuxolimab.

To sequence the TCRbeta CDR3 region, genomic DNA was isolated from the sorted cells. The immunoSEQ Assay was used for sequencing of TCRbeta CDR3 regions. TCRdb stores this immuneACCESS table with in-frame sequences only. Part of the clones is absent; in the studies checked, under half of the shortfall reflects unresolved V genes, and no reason is known for the rest. The sample contains roughly 60,000 clones, 70% to 90% of them found a single time. 3% of the sample is in the top ten clones. Points on this clone: Its antigen target is currently unknown. Base-call qualities are not available, and no considerably larger clone is one nucleotide away.

General conclusions and limits of the study: The antigen specificity of the peripheral T cells that underwent clonal expansion was not determined. Partial responders in the 0.1-3.0 mg/kg groups had among the lowest normalized peripheral clonal expansion, especially among CD8+ T cells. After ivuxolimab, more expanded clones were found on average in CD8+ T cells than in CD4+ T cells. Clonal expansion of both CD4+ and CD8+ blood T cells was observed from baseline to week 6 at doses 0.1 to 3.0 mg/kg. Low levels of normalized T-cell clonal expansion were also seen in some patients who did not respond.

Patients with autoimmune disease history or receiving systemic immunosuppression were excluded from the trial. Peripheral blood for TCR sequencing was collected from all dose cohorts at baseline, on cycle 4 day 1, and on cycle 7 day 1. Samples came from an open-label, multicenter, first-in-human phase I dose-escalation trial of ivuxolimab. The trial enrolled adults with locally advanced or metastatic head and neck squamous cell, hepatocellular, melanoma or renal cell carcinoma. Before TCR sequencing, CD4+ T cells and CD8+ T cells from peripheral blood were sorted into separate populations. Inclusive of the bounding cysteine and phenylalanine, the CDR3 is 14 residues long. The DNA shown is the 42-base CDR3, in frame from base 1. From the germline V gene, CDR1 is MNHEY and CDR2 is SVGAGI. V is pruned by 2 bases and J by 4 bases, leaving 4 bases of the junction without a gene match.

The TCR was taken from an adult with an advanced solid tumor such as melanoma, head and neck, liver or kidney cancer. This chain is built from TRBV6-5 and TRBJ1-2; TRBD1 aligns with 7 central bases. The sequences come from CD4+ or CD8+ T cells sorted from blood, collected in a trial of the OX40 agonist ivuxolimab. The nucleotide sequence reads TGTGCCAGCAGTTACGAACAGGGGACCTATGGCTACACCTTC. This sequence encodes CASSYEQGTYGYTF.